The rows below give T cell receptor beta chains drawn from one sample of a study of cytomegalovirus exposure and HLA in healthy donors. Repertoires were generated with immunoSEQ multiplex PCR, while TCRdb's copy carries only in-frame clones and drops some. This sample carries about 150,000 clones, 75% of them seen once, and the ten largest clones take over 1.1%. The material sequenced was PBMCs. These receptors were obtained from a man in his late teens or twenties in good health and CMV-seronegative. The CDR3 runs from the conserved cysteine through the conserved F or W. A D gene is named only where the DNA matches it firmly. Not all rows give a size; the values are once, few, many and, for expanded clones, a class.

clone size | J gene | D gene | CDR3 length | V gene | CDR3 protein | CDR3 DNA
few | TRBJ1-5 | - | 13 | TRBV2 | CANSETRVGPQHF | TGTGCCAACTCAGAAACCAGGGTCGGGCCCCAGCATTTT
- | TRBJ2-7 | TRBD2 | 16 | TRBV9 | CASSVGSSGRDDEQYF | TGTGCCAGCAGCGTAGGTAGTAGCGGGAGAGATGATGAGCAGTACTTC
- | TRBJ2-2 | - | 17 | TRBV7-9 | CASSLDGYSGKTGELFF | TGTGCCAGCAGCTTAGACGGGTATAGCGGAAAAACCGGGGAGCTGTTTTTT
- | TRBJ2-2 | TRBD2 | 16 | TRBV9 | CASTPSSGSYTGELFF | TGTGCCAGCACACCCTCTAGCGGGAGTTACACCGGGGAGCTGTTTTTT
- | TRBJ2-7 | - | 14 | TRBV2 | CASRGWDFSYEQYF | TGTGCCAGCAGAGGTTGGGACTTCTCCTACGAGCAGTACTTC
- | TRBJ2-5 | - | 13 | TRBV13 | CASSLDPGETQYF | TGTGCCAGCAGCTTAGATCCCGGGGAGACCCAGTACTTC
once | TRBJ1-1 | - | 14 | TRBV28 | CASSSTGGGTEAFF | TGTGCCAGCAGTTCGACGGGCGGGGGAACTGAAGCTTTCTTT
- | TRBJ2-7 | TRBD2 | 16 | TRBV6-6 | CASSYSGGLAAYEQYF | TGTGCCAGCAGTTACTCAGGGGGACTAGCGGCCTACGAGCAGTACTTC
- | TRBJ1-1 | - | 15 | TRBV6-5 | CASSYGGSMNTEAFF | TGTGCCAGCAGTTACGGAGGAAGCATGAACACTGAAGCTTTCTTT
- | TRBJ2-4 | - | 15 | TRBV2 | CASRRESGAKNIQYF | TGTGCCAGCAGGAGGGAAAGCGGAGCCAAAAACATTCAGTACTTC
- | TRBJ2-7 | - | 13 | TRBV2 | CASQGTHTYEQYF | TGTGCCAGCCAGGGGACCCATACCTACGAGCAGTACTTC
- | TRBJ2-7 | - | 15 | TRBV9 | CASSVGLEGTYEQYF | TGTGCCAGCAGCGTAGGACTAGAAGGTACCTACGAGCAGTACTTC
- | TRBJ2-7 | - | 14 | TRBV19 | CASSSRDKFYEQYF | TGTGCCAGTAGTAGTAGGGACAAATTCTACGAGCAGTACTTC
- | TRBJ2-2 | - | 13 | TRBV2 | CASFQGGHGELFF | TGTGCCAGCTTCCAAGGAGGGCACGGGGAGCTGTTTTTT
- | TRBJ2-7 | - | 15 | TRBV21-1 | CASSSPRDNNYEQYF | TGTGCCAGCAGCAGTCCCCGGGACAATAACTACGAGCAGTACTTC
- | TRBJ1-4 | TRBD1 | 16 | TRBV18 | CASSPPRGTAFEKLFF | TGTGCCAGCTCACCGCCCCGGGGGACAGCCTTTGAAAAACTGTTTTTT
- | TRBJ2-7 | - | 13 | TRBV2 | CASSDRVRYEQYF | TGTGCCAGCAGTGACAGGGTTCGGTACGAGCAGTACTTC
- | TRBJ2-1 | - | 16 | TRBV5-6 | CASSLTSMSSYNEQFF | TGTGCCAGCAGCTTGACTTCCATGAGTTCCTACAATGAGCAGTTCTTC
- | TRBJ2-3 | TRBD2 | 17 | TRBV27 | CASSSYSTSGRAYTQYF | TGTGCCAGCAGTTCCTACTCAACTAGCGGGAGGGCATATACGCAGTATTTT
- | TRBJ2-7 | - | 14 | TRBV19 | CASSPMGGGYEQYF | TGTGCCAGTAGCCCCATGGGGGGAGGCTACGAGCAGTACTTC
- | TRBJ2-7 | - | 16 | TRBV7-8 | CASSLGGDKSSYEQYF | TGTGCCAGCAGCTTAGGTGGGGACAAGAGCTCCTACGAGCAGTACTTC
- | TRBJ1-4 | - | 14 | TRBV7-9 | CASSFGGFNEKLFF | TGTGCCAGCAGCTTTGGAGGATTTAATGAAAAACTGTTTTTT
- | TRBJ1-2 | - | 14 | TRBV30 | CAWGGKAPNYGYTF | TGTGCCTGGGGGGGGAAGGCACCTAACTATGGCTACACCTTC
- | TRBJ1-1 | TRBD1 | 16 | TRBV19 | CASSQDRGGMNTEAFF | TGTGCCAGTAGTCAGGACAGGGGGGGAATGAACACTGAAGCTTTCTTT
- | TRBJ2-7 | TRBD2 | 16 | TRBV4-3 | CASSQDPAGGPVEQYF | TGCGCCAGCAGCCAAGATCCGGCGGGAGGGCCGGTAGAGCAGTACTTC
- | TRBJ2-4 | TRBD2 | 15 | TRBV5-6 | CASSPPSTGGNIQYF | TGTGCCAGCAGCCCACCCTCTACGGGGGGAAACATTCAGTACTTC
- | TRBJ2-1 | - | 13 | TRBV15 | CATSVGSYNEQFF | TGTGCCACCAGCGTCGGCTCCTACAATGAGCAGTTCTTC
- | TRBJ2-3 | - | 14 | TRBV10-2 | CASEELAGGDTQYF | TGCGCCAGCGAGGAACTAGCCGGAGGAGATACGCAGTATTTT
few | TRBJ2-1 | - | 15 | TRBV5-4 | CASSLGLLAPNEQFF | TGTGCCAGCAGCTTGGGGCTCCTGGCTCCAAATGAGCAGTTCTTC
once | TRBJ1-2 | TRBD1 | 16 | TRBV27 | CASSLLAAGGPAGYTF | TGTGCCAGCAGTTTATTGGCGGCAGGGGGACCGGCTGGCTACACCTTC
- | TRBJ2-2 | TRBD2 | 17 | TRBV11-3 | CASSLGASGDLTGELFF | TGTGCCAGCAGCTTAGGAGCTAGCGGGGACCTCACCGGGGAGCTGTTTTTT
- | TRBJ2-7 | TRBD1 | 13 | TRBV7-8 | CASSEGTAYEQYF | TGTGCCAGCAGCGAGGGGACAGCCTACGAGCAGTACTTC
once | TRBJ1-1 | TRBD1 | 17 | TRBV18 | CASSPSGTATRDTEAFF | TGTGCCAGCTCACCTTCCGGGACAGCCACGAGGGACACTGAAGCTTTCTTT